Below are 30 T cell receptor beta chains sequenced from a single sample in a study of memory CD4+ T cells and cytomegalovirus serostatus. The method was immunoSEQ multiplex PCR; TCRdb's version includes in-frame clones alone and lacks a portion of them. The sample lists about 60,000 clones, more than 70% occurring once. The sort gate was single viable CD3+CD4+CD8-CD45RO+ cells for memory CD4+ T cells. Sample: memory CD4+ T cells from blood. These receptors were collected from an adult in good health and CMV-seronegative.

This clone was seen only a few times. The J gene is TRBJ2-7, the V gene TRBV25-1; D gene ambiguous. The CDR3 loop spans 14 amino acids. Trimming cost V 3 bases and J 9 bases, with 18 bases left between them. The V gene's germline CDR1 is MGHDK and CDR2 SYGVNS. This chain's CDR3 is CASSDPSGRAGQYF. CDR3 bases: TGTGCCAGCAGTGATCCCTCTGGACGGGCCGGGCAGTACTTC.

A single count supports this clone. Here the CDR3 reads CASAGTGGYYGYTF. As DNA, the CDR3 is TGTGCCAGCGCCGGGACAGGGGGCTACTATGGCTACACCTTC. The chain carries TRBV28 and TRBJ1-2, with TRBD1 matching over 12 bases. The CDR3 length is 14 residues. Per germline, CDR1 MDHEN and CDR2 SYDVKM. V was clipped by 8 bases and J by 3 bases; unmatched bases: 4.

V and J are TRBV6-6 and TRBJ1-5; 11 bases line up with TRBD1. Germline V lookup: CDR1 MNHNY, CDR2 SVGAGI (reference sequence). The ends lost 5 bases at V and 11 bases at J; junction bases unmatched: 8. The CDR3 has 14 amino acids. The CDR3 region has the DNA TGTGCCAGCAGTAACGGACAGGGGGCAAAAGCCCAGCATTTT. It specifies CASSNGQGAKAQHF.

The chain links TRBV10-3 to TRBJ2-5; D remains unclear. V was clipped by 6 bases and J by 2 bases, with 10 bases between them. The CDR3 has 13 residues. The germline gives CDR1 ENHRY, CDR2 SYGVKD. Here the CDR3 reads CAISDNPQETQYF. The CDR3 nucleotides are TGTGCCATCAGCGACAACCCGCAAGAGACCCAGTACTTC.

The chain couples TRBV6-5 to TRBJ2-7, with unresolved D. CDR3 size: 12 residues. Germline-derived CDR1 and CDR2 are MNHEY and SVGAGI. V lost 8 bases, J lost 2 bases, and 10 bases lay in between. The chain's CDR3 is CASRTPAYEQYF. DNA for the CDR3: TGTGCCAGCCGGACCCCAGCCTACGAGCAGTACTTC.

The chain combines TRBV5-6 with TRBJ2-6; D is uncertain. V was cut by 4 bases and J by 0 bases, with 11 bases left in between. The germline gives CDR1 SGHDT, CDR2 YYEEEE. The CDR3 consists of 16 residues. CDR3 protein: CASSLRPSSGANVLTF. In nucleotides, the CDR3 is TGTGCCAGCAGCCTCCGTCCGAGCTCTGGGGCCAACGTCCTGACTTTC.

The chain links TRBV7-2 to TRBJ2-1; no definite D call. Trimming left V 0 bases short and J 3 bases short, with 3 bases between. CDR1 and CDR2 from the germline V gene are SGHTA and FQGNSA. The CDR3 sequence is 13 residues long. CDR3 in DNA: TGTGCCAGCAGCTTAGCGCGCTACAATGAGCAGTTCTTC. Protein product: CASSLARYNEQFF.

This sequence joins TRBV15 and TRBJ1-4, with D perhaps TRBD1 (5 bases). V gave up 4 bases and J gave up 6 bases, with 15 bases separating them. CDR1 and CDR2 (germline): LNHNV, YYDKDF (reference sequence). This CDR3 comprises 15 residues. The CDR3 DNA is TGTGCCACCAGCACTAACCGGGACCCTTATGAAAAACTGTTTTTT. Amino acids: CATSTNRDPYEKLFF.

The chain uses TRBV5-4 and TRBJ2-5, with TRBD1 matching over 12 bases. CDR3 length: 16 amino acids. Germline-derived CDR1 and CDR2 are SGHNT and YYREEE (reference sequence). V was clipped by 0 bases and J by 5 bases; unmatched bases: 5. The CDR3 here is CASSLGGQGAWETQYF. The DNA of the CDR3 is TGTGCCAGCAGCTTGGGGGGACAGGGGGCATGGGAGACCCAGTACTTC.

J is TRBJ1-1 and V is TRBV5-1; D may be TRBD1 (6 bases). The CDR3 runs 14 residues. Germline V gene lookup returns CDR1 SGHRS and CDR2 YFSETQ. V lost 4 bases to trimming and J lost 3 bases, with 13 bases between them. The CDR3 coding sequence is TGCGCCAGCAGCCCAGAAAGGGGGGACACTGAAGCTTTCTTT. Protein: CASSPERGDTEAFF.

DNA of the CDR3: TGTGCCAGCAGCTCGTACAGCGGGAGGGCCCAAGATACGCAGTATTTT. This gives the protein CASSSYSGRAQDTQYF. This rearrangement joins TRBV11-2 to TRBJ2-3; 10 bases match TRBD2. This CDR3 has 16 amino acids. V lost 4 bases and J lost 5; bases outside the gene matches: 9. Germline CDR1 is SGHAT and CDR2 is FQNNGV.

V and J are TRBV25-1 and TRBJ1-5; D uncertain. This CDR3 is built from 14 residues. CDR1 and CDR2 (germline): MGHDK, SYGVNS. V was clipped by 1 base and J by 7 bases, with 11 bases between them. CDR3 bases: TGTGCCAGCAGTGAATTTGGCAGTGAACAGCCCCAGCATTTT. It specifies CASSEFGSEQPQHF.

The chain recombines TRBV20-1 with TRBJ2-7; weak D call: TRBD1 (6 bases). The CDR3 consists of 11 residues. Germline V lookup: CDR1 DFQATT, CDR2 SNEGSKA (reference sequence). The CDR3 loop is CSRQVVHEQYF. The DNA for the CDR3 is TGCAGCAGACAGGTCGTACACGAGCAGTACTTC.

This chain connects TRBV5-6 to TRBJ1-2; D is ambiguous. This CDR3 has 13 residues. Trimming left V 7 bases short and J 7 bases short, with 17 bases between. Germline values: CDR1 SGHDT, CDR2 YYEEEE. The CDR3 spells CASGKGREGGYTF. The CDR3 DNA follows: TGTGCCAGCGGAAAAGGAAGGGAGGGTGGCTACACCTTC.

This chain uses TRBV7-3 with TRBJ2-3, with TRBD2 as a possible D gene (6 bases). Germline-derived CDR1 and CDR2 are SGHTA and FQGTGA. V was cut by 3 bases and J by 2 bases, with 18 bases left in between. The CDR3 sequence is 17 residues long. CDR3 in DNA: TGTGCCAGCAGCTTCACTACCCTCGCGGGGAACACAGATACGCAGTATTTT. Translation: CASSFTTLAGNTDTQYF.

This clone has just one count. J is TRBJ2-3 and V is TRBV5-4; no definite D call. Germline CDR1 is SGHNT and CDR2 is YYREEE (reference sequence). Trimming took off 4 bases at V and 2 bases at J, with 11 bases between the two ends. This CDR3 is built from 14 residues. The CDR3 sequence: CASSSRTFTDTQYF. CDR3 in DNA: TGTGCCAGCAGCAGCAGGACCTTCACAGATACGCAGTATTTT.

This CDR3 is CASSLARDRQAFF. The CDR3, as DNA: TGTGCCAGCAGCTTAGCCCGGGACAGGCAAGCTTTCTTT. This chain connects TRBV11-3 to TRBJ1-1; 8 positions match TRBD1. CDR1 SGHNT and CDR2 YENEEA come from the germline V gene. The length of the CDR3 is 13 residues. Unmatched junction bases numbered 4, after V lost 1 base and J lost 9 bases.

The chain links TRBV2 to TRBJ1-5, with D perhaps TRBD1 (5 bases). This CDR3 contains 15 residues. CDR1 is SNHLY and CDR2 is FYNNEI in the germline V gene. Trimming shortened V by 8 bases and J by 5 bases, and 19 bases separated the two germline ends. CDR3 residues: CASQYGADQDQPQHF. CDR3 DNA: TGTGCCAGCCAATATGGGGCAGACCAAGATCAGCCCCAGCATTTT.

V gene TRBV5-1 combines with J gene TRBJ2-7, with D possibly TRBD1 on 5 matching bases. Trimming shortened V by 6 bases and J by 6 bases, and 19 bases separated the two germline ends. CDR1 and CDR2 (germline): SGHRS, YFSETQ. The CDR3 covers 14 residues. The CDR3 reads CASKQGELHSEQYF. In DNA form, the CDR3 reads TGCGCCAGCAAGCAGGGCGAGTTGCACAGCGAGCAGTACTTC.

The J gene is TRBJ2-7, the V gene TRBV10-3; 8 nucleotides match TRBD1. CDR3 length: 16 amino acids. Germline-derived CDR1 and CDR2 are ENHRY and SYGVKD. After removal of 4 bases from V and 2 bases from J, the junction contained 10 bases not matched to a gene. This chain's CDR3 is CAISVGGNRGTYEQYF. The DNA of the CDR3 is TGTGCCATCAGTGTGGGGGGAAACAGGGGGACCTACGAGCAGTACTTC.

The rearrangement links TRBV7-9 to TRBJ1-3; D perhaps matches TRBD1 (6 bases). The germline V gene has CDR1 SEHNR and CDR2 FQNEAQ (reference sequence). V was cut by 5 bases and J by 0 bases, with 14 bases left in between. The CDR3 totals 16 residues. The CDR3 sequence is CASSPRDTGSGNTIYF. The DNA of the CDR3 is TGTGCCAGCAGCCCGCGGGACACAGGCTCTGGAAACACCATATATTTT.

V gene TRBV29-1 combines with J gene TRBJ2-2; no clear D. The CDR3 is 13 residues long. V was clipped by 7 bases and J by 4 bases, with 13 bases between them. Germline V CDR1 and CDR2: SQVTM, ANQGSEA. The CDR3 reads CSAGAPTTGELFF. The CDR3 DNA is TGCAGCGCAGGAGCCCCGACCACCGGGGAGCTGTTTTTT.

This clone occurred a few times. CDR3 DNA: TGTGCCATCAGTGAGTCCCTCAGGGTTGGATCCTATAATTCACCCCTCCACTTT. Translation gives CAISESLRVGSYNSPLHF. V usage is TRBV10-3 and J usage is TRBJ1-6; TRBD1 might be the D (5 bases). V was cut by 0 bases and J by 1 base, with 13 bases left in between. Germline CDR1 and CDR2: ENHRY and SYGVKD. This CDR3 spans 18 amino acids.

The chain carries TRBV13 and TRBJ2-7; TRBD1 or TRBD2 may be the D gene (5 bases each). V was clipped by 5 bases and J by 2 bases, with 19 bases between them. Per germline, CDR1 PRHDT and CDR2 FYEKMQ (reference sequence). The CDR3 is made up of 16 amino acids. CDR3 amino acids: CASSRYFRGSPYEQYF. The CDR3 DNA sequence: TGTGCCAGCAGCCGCTACTTTCGGGGCAGTCCCTACGAGCAGTACTTC. Drawing the rest from reference TRBV13 and TRBJ2-7, the complete variable domain is AAGVIQSPRHLIKEKRETATLKCYPIPRHDTVYWYQQGPGQDPQFLISFYEKMQSDKGSIPDRFSAQQFSDYHSELNMSSLELGDSALYFCASSRYFRGSPYEQYFGPGTRLTVT.

In this sample, this clone turned up once. This sequence joins TRBV10-3 and TRBJ2-3, with 9 positions matching TRBD1. Trimming took 4 bases from V and 3 from J; bases not matched to a gene: 8. From germline, CDR1 is ENHRY and CDR2 SYGVKD. This CDR3 contains 16 residues. CDR3 loop: CAISAGLGQGTDTQYF. The CDR3 DNA is TGTGCCATCAGTGCGGGTTTGGGACAGGGAACAGATACGCAGTATTTT.

The V and J genes are TRBV6-1 and TRBJ2-3; TRBD2 matches at 7 bases. The germline V gene has CDR1 MNHNS and CDR2 SASEGT. CDR3 length: 15 residues. After removal of 0 bases from V and 6 bases from J, the junction contained 6 bases not matched to a gene. CDR3 coding DNA: TGTGCCAGCAGTGAAGCGGGGGACTACGCGGATACGCAGTATTTT. This codes for CASSEAGDYADTQYF.

This clone was detected once. This sequence joins TRBV19 and TRBJ1-4; D unclear. V shed 10 bases and J shed 4 bases, with 13 bases lying between them. This CDR3 spans 13 amino acids. From germline, CDR1 is LNHDA and CDR2 SQIVND (reference sequence). The CDR3, as DNA: TGTGCCACCGGCGGACGGGTTAATGAAAAACTGTTTTTT. Translation: CATGGRVNEKLFF.

The rearrangement uses TRBV20-1 and TRBJ1-3; D uncertain. Germline V CDR1 and CDR2: DFQATT, SNEGSKA (reference sequence). The ends were cut back, 6 bases at V and 2 bases at J, with 5 bases in the middle. The CDR3 is 11 residues long. CDR3 sequence: CSAGAGNTIYF. Written as DNA, the CDR3 is TGCAGTGCCGGTGCTGGAAACACCATATATTTT.

J is TRBJ1-2 and V is TRBV28, with 7 bases that match TRBD1. With V trimmed by 6 bases and J by 0 bases, 7 bases remained unmatched. The CDR3 totals 15 residues. Germline CDR1 MDHEN, CDR2 SYDVKM. CDR3 DNA sequence: TGTGCCAGCAGCCTAGGGACAGTGGCTAACTATGGCTACACCTTC. Translation gives CASSLGTVANYGYTF.

This clone was detected a few times. V is TRBV18 and J is TRBJ1-1, with D tentatively TRBD1 (5 bases). V lost 2 bases and J 5 bases, leaving 18 bases between the germline ends. CDR1 is KGHSH and CDR2 is LQKENI in the germline V gene. The CDR3 extends over 16 amino acids. The CDR3 reads CASSPTTGRRGTEAFF. CDR3 sequence (DNA): TGTGCCAGCTCACCAACCACGGGACGCCGGGGGACTGAAGCTTTCTTT.